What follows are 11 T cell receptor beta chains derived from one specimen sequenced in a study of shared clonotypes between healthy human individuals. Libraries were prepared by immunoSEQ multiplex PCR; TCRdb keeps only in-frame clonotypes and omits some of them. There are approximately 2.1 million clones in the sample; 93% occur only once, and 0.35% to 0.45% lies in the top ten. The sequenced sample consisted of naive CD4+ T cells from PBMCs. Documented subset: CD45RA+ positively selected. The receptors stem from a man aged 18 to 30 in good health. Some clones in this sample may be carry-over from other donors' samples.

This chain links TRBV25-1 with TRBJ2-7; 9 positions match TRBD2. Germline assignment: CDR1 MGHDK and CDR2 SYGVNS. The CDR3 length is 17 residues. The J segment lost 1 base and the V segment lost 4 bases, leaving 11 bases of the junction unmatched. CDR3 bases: TGTGCCAGCAGTGCCGGGACTAGCTATGATGGATCCTACGAGCAGTACTTC. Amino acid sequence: CASSAGTSYDGSYEQYF.

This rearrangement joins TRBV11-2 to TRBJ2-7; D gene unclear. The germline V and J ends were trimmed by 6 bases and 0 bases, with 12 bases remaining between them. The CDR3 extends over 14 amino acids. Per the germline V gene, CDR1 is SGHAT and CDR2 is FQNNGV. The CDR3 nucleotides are TGTGCCAGCAGTCTACGAATCAACTCCTACGAGCAGTACTTC. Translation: CASSLRINSYEQYF.

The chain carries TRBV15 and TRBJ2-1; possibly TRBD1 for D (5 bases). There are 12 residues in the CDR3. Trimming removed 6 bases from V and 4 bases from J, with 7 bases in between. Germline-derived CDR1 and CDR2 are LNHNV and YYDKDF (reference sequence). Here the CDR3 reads CATRQEYNEQFF. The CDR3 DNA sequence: TGTGCCACCAGACAGGAATACAATGAGCAGTTCTTC.

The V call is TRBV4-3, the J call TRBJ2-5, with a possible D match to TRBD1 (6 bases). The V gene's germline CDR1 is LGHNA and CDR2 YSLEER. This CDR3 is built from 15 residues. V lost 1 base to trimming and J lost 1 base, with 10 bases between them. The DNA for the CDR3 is TGCGCCAGCAGCCAAGGGGGACAAACCCAAGAGACCCAGTACTTC. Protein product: CASSQGGQTQETQYF.

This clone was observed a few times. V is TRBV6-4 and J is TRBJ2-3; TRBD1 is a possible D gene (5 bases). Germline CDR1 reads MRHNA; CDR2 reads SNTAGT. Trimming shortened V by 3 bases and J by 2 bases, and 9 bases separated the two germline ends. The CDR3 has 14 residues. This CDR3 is CASSEHRTTDTQYF. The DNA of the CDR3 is TGTGCCAGCAGTGAGCACAGGACCACAGATACGCAGTATTTT.

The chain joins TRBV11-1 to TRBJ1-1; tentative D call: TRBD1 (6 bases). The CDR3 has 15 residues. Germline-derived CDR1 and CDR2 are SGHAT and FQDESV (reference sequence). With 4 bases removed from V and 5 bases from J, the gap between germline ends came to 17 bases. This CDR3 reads CASSSNPQGNTEAFF. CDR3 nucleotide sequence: TGTGCCAGCAGCTCTAACCCACAGGGTAATACTGAAGCTTTCTTT.

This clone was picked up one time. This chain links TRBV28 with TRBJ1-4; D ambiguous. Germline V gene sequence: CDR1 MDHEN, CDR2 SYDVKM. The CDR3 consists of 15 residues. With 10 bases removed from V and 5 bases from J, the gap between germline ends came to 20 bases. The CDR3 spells CATQTKKARNEKLFF. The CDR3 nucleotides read TGTGCCACTCAAACCAAGAAGGCCAGGAATGAAAAACTGTTTTTT.

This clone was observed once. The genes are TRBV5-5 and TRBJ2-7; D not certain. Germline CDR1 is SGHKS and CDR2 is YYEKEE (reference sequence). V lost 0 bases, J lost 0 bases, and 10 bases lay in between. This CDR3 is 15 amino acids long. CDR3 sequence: CASSLGPSSSYEQYF. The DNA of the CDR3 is TGTGCCAGCAGCTTGGGGCCCTCAAGCTCCTACGAGCAGTACTTC.

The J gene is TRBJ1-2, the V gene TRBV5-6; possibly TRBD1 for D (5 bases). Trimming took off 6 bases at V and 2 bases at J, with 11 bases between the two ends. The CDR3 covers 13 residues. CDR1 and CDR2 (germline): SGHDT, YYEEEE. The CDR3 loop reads CASNRRGNYGYTF. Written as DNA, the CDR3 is TGTGCCAGCAACCGAAGGGGAAACTATGGCTACACCTTC.

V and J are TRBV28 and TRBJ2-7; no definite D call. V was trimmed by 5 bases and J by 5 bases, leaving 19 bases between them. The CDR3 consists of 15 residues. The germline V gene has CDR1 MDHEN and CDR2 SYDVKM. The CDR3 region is CASSPLSRSRDEQYF. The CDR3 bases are TGTGCCAGCAGTCCCCTTTCCCGAAGTCGGGACGAGCAGTACTTC.

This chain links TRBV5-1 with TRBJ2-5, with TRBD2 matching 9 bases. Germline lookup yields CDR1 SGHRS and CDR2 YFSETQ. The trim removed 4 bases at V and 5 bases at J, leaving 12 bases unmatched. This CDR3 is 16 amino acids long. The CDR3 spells CASSDIPGLAQETQYF. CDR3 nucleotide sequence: TGCGCCAGCAGCGATATCCCGGGACTAGCCCAGGAGACCCAGTACTTC.